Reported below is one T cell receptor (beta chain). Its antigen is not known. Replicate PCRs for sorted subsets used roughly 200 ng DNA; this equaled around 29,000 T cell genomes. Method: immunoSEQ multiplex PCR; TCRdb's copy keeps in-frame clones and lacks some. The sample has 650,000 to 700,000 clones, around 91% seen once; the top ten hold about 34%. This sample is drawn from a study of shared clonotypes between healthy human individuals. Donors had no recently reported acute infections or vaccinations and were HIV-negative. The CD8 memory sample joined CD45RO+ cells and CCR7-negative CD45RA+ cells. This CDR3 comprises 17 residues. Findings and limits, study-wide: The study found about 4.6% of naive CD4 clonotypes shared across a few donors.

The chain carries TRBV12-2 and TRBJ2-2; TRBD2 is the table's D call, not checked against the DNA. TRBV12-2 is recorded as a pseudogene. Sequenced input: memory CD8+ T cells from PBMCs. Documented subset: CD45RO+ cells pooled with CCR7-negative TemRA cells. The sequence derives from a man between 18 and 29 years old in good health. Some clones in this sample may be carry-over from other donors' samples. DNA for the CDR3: TGTGCAAGTCGCTTAGGAGAGGCTAGTTTGACTGCCGGGGAGCTGTTTTTT. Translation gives CASRLGEASLTAGELFF.